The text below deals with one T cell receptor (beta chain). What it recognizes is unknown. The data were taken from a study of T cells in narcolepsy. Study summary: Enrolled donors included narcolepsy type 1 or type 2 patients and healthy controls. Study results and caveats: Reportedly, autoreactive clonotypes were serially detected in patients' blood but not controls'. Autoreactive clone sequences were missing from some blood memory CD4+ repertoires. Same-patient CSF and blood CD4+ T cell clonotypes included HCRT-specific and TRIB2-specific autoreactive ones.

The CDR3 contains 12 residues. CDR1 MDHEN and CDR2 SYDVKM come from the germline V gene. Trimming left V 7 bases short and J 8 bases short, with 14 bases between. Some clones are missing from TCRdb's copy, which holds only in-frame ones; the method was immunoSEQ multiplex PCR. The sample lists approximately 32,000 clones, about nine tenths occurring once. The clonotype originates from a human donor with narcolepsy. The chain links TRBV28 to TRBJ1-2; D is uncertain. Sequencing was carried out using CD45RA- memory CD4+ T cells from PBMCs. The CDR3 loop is CASTPPKGGYTF. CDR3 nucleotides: TGTGCCAGCACCCCGCCCAAAGGCGGCTACACCTTC.